Listed here is a single TCR beta chain. What it binds is not known. The V and J ends lost 7 bases and 6 bases, in that order; junction bases with no gene match: 6. Germline V gene lookup returns CDR1 LGHDT and CDR2 YNNKEL (reference sequence). The CDR3 totals 14 residues. The assay was immunoSEQ multiplex PCR, and TCRdb's table has in-frame clones only and misses some. The sample contains roughly 120,000 clones, 70% to 90% of which appear only once. This sample stems from a study of T cell responses to AZD1222 COVID-19 vaccine. On the study more broadly: Pooling covered second doses at about 4 or about 12 weeks. Findings and limits, study-wide: The donor cohort was predominantly white British with a female majority, and clonal diversity may have been underestimated. Baseline seropositivity characterized only a handful of AZD1222 recipients. Unmutated variant regions reportedly attract nearly half of all spike-specific TCRs.

The sequence was collected from an adult in good health. V gene TRBV3-1 (or the pseudogene TRBV3-2) combines with J gene TRBJ2-1; the match to TRBD2 covers 10 bases. The specimen comprised peripheral blood, sampled on day 0 of AZD1222 vaccination. The chain's CDR3 is CASTWLAGANEQFF. The CDR3 bases are TGTGCCAGCACTTGGCTAGCGGGGGCCAATGAGCAGTTCTTC.